Listed below are T cell receptor beta chains from one sample, sequenced in a study of blood T cell repertoires in COVID-19. Only in-frame clones appear in the TCRdb table, and some are missing; sequencing was by immunoSEQ multiplex PCR. The sample holds around 76,000 clones, more than 65% seen once. Sequenced material: peripheral blood. The source of these receptors is an elderly woman with active or convalescent COVID-19. The CDR3 runs from the conserved cysteine through the conserved F or W. D genes are given only for firm matches. Not every row has a clone size; where given, it reads once, few, many or a size class.

clone size: -; D gene: -; J gene: TRBJ2-1; V gene: TRBV14; CDR3 DNA: TGTGCCAGCAGCCAAGGCGGGTACTACAATGAGCAGTTCTTC; CDR3 protein: CASSQGGYYNEQFF
clone size: -; D gene: TRBD1; J gene: TRBJ1-1; V gene: TRBV6-5; CDR3 DNA: TGTGCCAGCAGACGGGACAGATACATGAACACTGAAGCTTTCTTT; CDR3 protein: CASRRDRYMNTEAFF
clone size: -; D gene: -; J gene: TRBJ2-1; V gene: TRBV7-7; CDR3 DNA: TGTGCTAGCAGCTTAGACCTAGAGCATGAGCAGTTCTTC; CDR3 protein: CASSLDLEHEQFF
clone size: -; D gene: TRBD1; J gene: TRBJ1-4; V gene: TRBV11-2; CDR3 DNA: TGTGCCAGCAGCCCCACAGGGGGCTCAACTAATGAAAAACTGTTTTTT; CDR3 protein: CASSPTGGSTNEKLFF
clone size: -; D gene: TRBD1; J gene: TRBJ1-4; V gene: TRBV6-5; CDR3 DNA: TGTGCCAGCAGTTGGACAGGGGAAAGGAATGAAAAACTGTTTTTT; CDR3 protein: CASSWTGERNEKLFF
clone size: once; D gene: TRBD2; J gene: TRBJ2-7; V gene: TRBV5-4; CDR3 DNA: TGTGCCAGCAGCTCGCCCGGGGGGGCGTACTACGAGCAGTACTTC; CDR3 protein: CASSSPGGAYYEQYF
clone size: once; D gene: TRBD2; J gene: TRBJ2-1; V gene: TRBV6-1; CDR3 DNA: TGTGCCAGCAGTGAATCTAGCGGGGGGGCCGTTGAGCAGTTCTTC; CDR3 protein: CASSESSGGAVEQFF
clone size: -; D gene: TRBD1; J gene: TRBJ1-5; V gene: TRBV7-8; CDR3 DNA: TGTGCCAGCAGCTTAGCGGGACAGGCTCAGGGCCCCCAGCATTTT; CDR3 protein: CASSLAGQAQGPQHF
clone size: few; D gene: TRBD1; J gene: TRBJ2-7; V gene: TRBV10-1; CDR3 DNA: TGCGCCAGCAGTGAGAGGACAGGGTACGAGCAGTACTTC; CDR3 protein: CASSERTGYEQYF
clone size: few; D gene: -; J gene: TRBJ1-5; V gene: TRBV24-1; CDR3 DNA: TGTGCCACCGGTACCTCGGGGGAGTATAGCAATCAGCCCCAGCATTTT; CDR3 protein: CATGTSGEYSNQPQHF
clone size: once; D gene: -; J gene: TRBJ2-7; V gene: TRBV5-1; CDR3 DNA: TGCGCCAGCAGCTTGGGCGGGGACTACGAGCAGTACTTC; CDR3 protein: CASSLGGDYEQYF
clone size: -; D gene: -; J gene: TRBJ1-4; V gene: TRBV4-3; CDR3 DNA: TGCGCCAGCAGCCAATCGGGGAATAATGAAAAACTGTTTTTT; CDR3 protein: CASSQSGNNEKLFF
clone size: few; D gene: -; J gene: TRBJ2-3; V gene: TRBV6-2/TRBV6-3; CDR3 DNA: TGTGCCAGCAGTTACGCCGGACAGCCCACAGATACGCAGTATTTT; CDR3 protein: CASSYAGQPTDTQYF
clone size: -; D gene: -; J gene: TRBJ1-4; V gene: TRBV30; CDR3 DNA: TGTGCCTGGAGTGTACGACAGGTTCTTAATGAAAAACTGTTTTTT; CDR3 protein: CAWSVRQVLNEKLFF
clone size: -; D gene: TRBD1; J gene: TRBJ1-2; V gene: TRBV3-1/TRBV3-2; CDR3 DNA: TGTGCCAGCAGCCCTCAACAGGGGAGATATGGCTACACCTTC; CDR3 protein: CASSPQQGRYGYTF
clone size: -; D gene: -; J gene: TRBJ1-1; V gene: TRBV3-1/TRBV3-2; CDR3 DNA: TGTGCCAGCAGCCCGGACAGTTACACTGAAGCTTTCTTT; CDR3 protein: CASSPDSYTEAFF
clone size: -; D gene: TRBD2; J gene: TRBJ2-7; V gene: TRBV7-2; CDR3 DNA: TGTGCCAGCAGCTTACTAGCGGGGGGGCTCGAGCAGTACTTC; CDR3 protein: CASSLLAGGLEQYF
clone size: once; D gene: -; J gene: TRBJ2-2; V gene: TRBV5-6; CDR3 DNA: TGTGCCAGCAGACCCACGAGGAGGAAAGCGGCGAACACCGGGGAGCTGTTTTTT; CDR3 protein: CASRPTRRKAANTGELFF
clone size: -; D gene: -; J gene: TRBJ2-3; V gene: TRBV7-2; CDR3 DNA: TGTGCCAGCAGCCAAGATTGGCCTTGGGTAGCAACTCTCTCTACGCAGTATTTT; CDR3 protein: CASSQDWPWVATLSTQYF
clone size: -; D gene: -; J gene: TRBJ1-6; V gene: TRBV9; CDR3 DNA: TGTGCCAGCAGCGTAGTAGGAGCAGGGAATTCACCCCTCCACTTT; CDR3 protein: CASSVVGAGNSPLHF
clone size: -; D gene: TRBD2; J gene: TRBJ2-1; V gene: TRBV28; CDR3 DNA: TGTGCCAGCAGTCCGACTAGCGGGGGATACAATGAGCAGTTCTTC; CDR3 protein: CASSPTSGGYNEQFF
clone size: -; D gene: TRBD1; J gene: TRBJ2-7; V gene: TRBV6-6; CDR3 DNA: TGTGCCAGCACCAGGGGGACGGCCACCTACGAGCAGTACTTC; CDR3 protein: CASTRGTATYEQYF
clone size: -; D gene: -; J gene: TRBJ1-4; V gene: TRBV6-6; CDR3 DNA: TGTGCCAGCAGTCCCTACTCAGGGGAAAAACTGTTTTTT; CDR3 protein: CASSPYSGEKLFF
clone size: -; D gene: -; J gene: TRBJ1-3; V gene: TRBV3-1/TRBV3-2; CDR3 DNA: TGTGCCAGCAGCCAATATTTCCAGGGGTCCCCCTCTGGAAACACCATATATTTT; CDR3 protein: CASSQYFQGSPSGNTIYF
clone size: -; D gene: -; J gene: TRBJ1-2; V gene: TRBV7-2; CDR3 DNA: TGTGCCAGCAGCGGGTCGGCGGGGACTGGTGGCTACACCTTC; CDR3 protein: CASSGSAGTGGYTF
clone size: -; D gene: TRBD1; J gene: TRBJ1-3; V gene: TRBV19; CDR3 DNA: TGTGCCAGTAGTAAAAGGACAGGGGCCTCTGGAAACACCATATATTTT; CDR3 protein: CASSKRTGASGNTIYF
clone size: -; D gene: -; J gene: TRBJ2-2; V gene: TRBV7-2; CDR3 DNA: TGTGCCAGCAGCTTATTGAATGGGCCCGGGGAGCTGTTTTTT; CDR3 protein: CASSLLNGPGELFF